The 27 T cell receptor beta chains below were found in one sample sequenced in a study of response to subunit inactivated influenza vaccine. TCRdb used MiXCR to reprocess the RT-PCR reads, holding one entry per CDR3 protein. The table has around 650,000 distinct CDR3 sequences, more than 15% seen once. Sample: PBMCs from blood, taken 11 to 12 days after vaccination. The receptor set was obtained from a man aged 50 to 60 who received an inactivated influenza vaccine.

This clonotype has a single count. This sequence joins TRBV28 and TRBJ2-7; 12 nucleotides agree with TRBD1. Germline V CDR1 and CDR2: MDHEN, SYDVKM. The trim removed 3 bases at V and 5 bases at J, leaving 8 bases unmatched. The CDR3 totals 16 residues. This CDR3 reads CASSLRPGQGADEQYF. The CDR3 bases are TGTGCCAGCAGTTTGCGCCCGGGACAGGGGGCCGACGAGCAGTACTTC.

V is TRBV9 and J is TRBJ2-5; TRBD2 matches at 11 bases. J was trimmed by 1 base and V by 4 bases; bases with no gene match: 6. There are 16 residues in the CDR3. Per the germline V gene, CDR1 is SGDLS and CDR2 is YYNGEE. CDR3 in DNA: TGTGCCAGCAGCTCCGGGACTAGCGGCCTCCAAGAGACCCAGTACTTC. Protein: CASSSGTSGLQETQYF.

V usage is TRBV6-1 and J usage is TRBJ2-6, with D unresolved. The V gene lost 6 bases and the J gene lost 5 bases, with 8 bases spanning the gap. The CDR3 runs 13 residues. Per germline, CDR1 MNHNS and CDR2 SASEGT. CDR3 protein: CASSSGRANVLTF. The CDR3 DNA follows: TGTGCCAGCAGCTCAGGACGGGCCAACGTCCTGACTTTC.

This clonotype showed up just a few times. The J gene is TRBJ2-7, the V gene TRBV6-2 or TRBV6-3; D gene uncertain. Deletions cut 2 bases from V and 2 bases from J, with 13 bases between. CDR1 and CDR2 from the germline V gene are MNHEY and SVGEGT. There are 15 residues in the CDR3. The CDR3 here is CASSYRKPSAYEQYF. Here the CDR3 DNA reads TGTGCCAGCAGTTACCGGAAACCGTCCGCCTACGAGCAGTACTTC.

The chain links TRBV6-5 to TRBJ1-5; D remains unclear. Trimming removed 0 bases at V and 0 bases at J, with 15 bases between. The CDR3 covers 18 residues. CDR1 is MNHEY, CDR2 SVGAGI, per germline. The chain's CDR3 is CASSYSPPTGDSNQPQHF. For the CDR3, the DNA is TGTGCCAGCAGTTACTCGCCTCCAACGGGAGATAGCAATCAGCCCCAGCATTTT.

The chain joins TRBV27 to TRBJ2-5; no firm D call. Per germline, CDR1 MNHEY and CDR2 SMNVEV (reference sequence). V was clipped by 0 bases and J by 5 bases, with 10 bases between them. CDR3 length equals 14 residues. The CDR3 coding sequence is TGTGCCAGCAGTTTATCAGGCACCCTGGAGACCCAGTACTTC. Translation: CASSLSGTLETQYF.

The chain employs TRBV5-6 and TRBJ2-1; tentatively, D is TRBD1 (7 bases). CDR1 and CDR2 from the germline V gene are SGHDT and YYEEEE. Trimming took off 3 bases at V and 0 bases at J, with 22 bases between the two ends. CDR3 length: 19 amino acids. DNA for the CDR3: TGTGCCAGCAGCTCCTCAAGGCCGGAGGGGGACAGCTCCTACAATGAGCAGTTCTTC. Amino acids: CASSSSRPEGDSSYNEQFF.

The gene calls are TRBV6-5 and TRBJ2-3; TRBD2 matches 9 bases. From germline, CDR1 is MNHEY and CDR2 SVGAGI. With V trimmed by 5 bases and J by 2 bases, 11 bases remained unmatched. The CDR3 runs 17 residues. CDR3: CASSNFLAGVDTDTQYF. CDR3 coding DNA: TGTGCCAGCAGTAACTTTTTAGCGGGAGTGGACACAGATACGCAGTATTTT.

At least ten counts were recorded for this clonotype. The chain employs TRBV14 and TRBJ2-2, with TRBD2 matching over 7 bases. V lost 6 bases to trimming and J lost 1 base; unmatched junction nucleotides: 2. CDR1 SGHDN and CDR2 FVKESK come from the germline V gene. CDR3 size: 14 residues. CDR3 amino acids: CASRSGVNTGELFF. CDR3 DNA sequence: TGTGCCAGCAGGAGCGGGGTGAACACCGGGGAGCTGTTTTTT.

This clonotype was detected only a few times. This chain uses TRBV29-1 with TRBJ2-7; 11 nucleotides agree with TRBD2. With V trimmed by 1 base and J by 3 bases, 5 bases remained unmatched. Per the germline V gene, CDR1 is SQVTM and CDR2 is ANQGSEA. The CDR3 runs 15 residues. CDR3 in DNA: TGCAGCGTTGAAGCCCGACTAGCGGGGCACTACGAGCAGTACTTC. Protein product: CSVEARLAGHYEQYF.

This clonotype was seen more than once but under ten times. CDR3 region: CASSLARGEPKNIQYF. Written as DNA, the CDR3 is TGTGCCAGCAGTTTAGCGCGCGGGGAACCCAAAAACATTCAGTACTTC. V is TRBV12-3 or TRBV12-4 and J is TRBJ2-4; D might be TRBD2 (6 bases). This CDR3 region has 16 residues. V was pared by 0 bases and J by 2 bases, with 11 bases between.

This clonotype has more than one count but fewer than ten. The chain is built from TRBV10-2 and TRBJ2-3; D is unclear. Germline V CDR1 and CDR2: WSHSY, SAAADI. The CDR3 is 17 residues long. V gave up 6 bases and J gave up 0 bases, with 19 bases separating them. This CDR3 reads CASRGYEVARSTDTQYF. CDR3 in DNA: TGCGCCAGCAGGGGCTACGAAGTGGCAAGGAGCACAGATACGCAGTATTTT.

This clonotype has more than one count but fewer than ten. This chain connects TRBV6-1 to TRBJ2-7; TRBD1 might be the D (6 bases). Germline CDR1 MNHNS, CDR2 SASEGT. This CDR3 spans 14 amino acids. The ends were cut back, 6 bases at V and 6 bases at J, with 18 bases in the middle. As DNA, the CDR3 is TGTGCCAGCAGCCGAACGAACGACAGGCCCGAGCAGTACTTC. Its protein is CASSRTNDRPEQYF.

This clonotype turned up a few times. This rearrangement joins TRBV30 to TRBJ2-7; 9 bases align to TRBD1. The CDR3 totals 12 residues. Germline CDR1 is GTSNPN and CDR2 is SVGIG (reference sequence). J was trimmed by 7 bases and V by 4 bases; bases with no gene match: 5. This CDR3 reads CAWNRGRREQYF. The CDR3 DNA is TGTGCCTGGAACAGGGGGCGGCGGGAGCAGTACTTC.

The chain carries TRBV7-6 and TRBJ2-3; 7 bases match TRBD2. The CDR3 is 17 amino acids. Germline CDR1 is SGHVS and CDR2 is FNYEAQ. V lost 1 base, J lost 0 bases, and 7 bases stayed unmatched. CDR3 region: CASSLDTSAFSTDTQYF. The CDR3 nucleotides are TGTGCCAGCAGCTTAGATACTAGCGCGTTTAGCACAGATACGCAGTATTTT.

This clonotype was detected only a few times. The chain carries TRBV7-2 and TRBJ2-4; D perhaps matches TRBD2 (6 bases). The ends were cut back, 3 bases at V and 12 bases at J, with 12 bases in the middle. Looked up from germline, CDR1 is SGHTA and CDR2 is FQGNSA. CDR3 length: 12 amino acids. CDR3 sequence reads: CASSFLWDSQYF. The CDR3 nucleotides are TGTGCCAGCAGCTTTCTCTGGGACTCTCAGTACTTC.

The rearrangement links TRBV25-1 to TRBJ2-5; D is possibly TRBD1 or TRBD2 (5 bases each). The germline gives CDR1 MGHDK, CDR2 SYGVNS. Between the trimmed V and J ends, which lost 8 bases and 5 bases, there was a span of 12 bases. This CDR3 region has 12 residues. The CDR3 nucleotides are TGTGCCAGCGGGGGTATTCCGGAGACCCAGTACTTC. Translating gives CASGGIPETQYF.

This clonotype was seen a few times. The chain links TRBV27 to TRBJ2-2; D is perhaps TRBD1 (6 bases). V was pared by 1 base and J by 6 bases, with 12 bases between. This CDR3 is 15 amino acids long. The germline V gene encodes CDR1 MNHEY and CDR2 SMNVEV (reference sequence). Here the CDR3 DNA reads TGTGCCAGCAGTTTATGGTCAGGGGTCGCCGGGGAGCTGTTTTTT. Its translation is CASSLWSGVAGELFF.

The sample holds a few counts of this clonotype. The gene calls are TRBV6-2 or TRBV6-3 and TRBJ2-1; D remains ambiguous. Germline V lookup: CDR1 MNHEY, CDR2 SVGEGT. The CDR3 is 16 amino acids. Between the trimmed V and J ends, which lost 2 bases and 0 bases, there was a span of 11 bases. CDR3 sequence reads: CASSYVKKSSYNEQFF. CDR3 DNA sequence: TGTGCCAGCAGTTACGTCAAGAAGAGCTCCTACAATGAGCAGTTCTTC.

V gene TRBV7-6 combines with J gene TRBJ2-2, with TRBD2 matching over 11 bases. The junction had 10 bases not matched to a gene; V was cut back by 4 bases and J by 3 bases. This CDR3 region has 18 residues. CDR1 and CDR2 (germline): SGHVS, FNYEAQ. The CDR3 here is CASSSHGLAGQDTGELFF. The CDR3, as DNA: TGTGCCAGCAGCTCTCATGGACTAGCGGGCCAAGACACCGGGGAGCTGTTTTTT.

In its sample, this clonotype was seen a few times. The chain links TRBV6-2 or TRBV6-3 to TRBJ1-1; D gene unclear. Germline V gene sequence: CDR1 MNHEY, CDR2 SVGEGT. V lost 2 bases and J 1 base, leaving 11 bases between the germline ends. The CDR3 contains 15 residues. Here the CDR3 reads CASSYGSDGNTEAFF. The CDR3 nucleotides are TGTGCCAGCAGTTACGGGAGCGACGGGAACACTGAAGCTTTCTTT.

The chain combines TRBV4-3 with TRBJ2-2; the D is unclear. The CDR3 consists of 15 residues. With 0 bases removed from V and 5 bases from J, the gap between germline ends came to 10 bases. The V gene's germline CDR1 is LGHNA and CDR2 YSLEER. The CDR3 bases are TGCGCCAGCAGCCAAGATGGAGCCACGACCGGGGAGCTGTTTTTT. Its protein is CASSQDGATTGELFF.

The CDR3 loop reads CASSQTSAGAKNIQYF. The CDR3 DNA reads TGTGCCAGCAGTCAGACTAGCGCCGGGGCCAAAAACATTCAGTACTTC. The chain links TRBV6-1 to TRBJ2-4; TRBD2 matches 8 bases. With V trimmed by 5 bases and J by 1 base, 7 bases remained unmatched. This CDR3 has 16 residues. CDR1 MNHNS and CDR2 SASEGT come from the germline V gene.

This clonotype was counted only a few times. J is TRBJ1-6 and V is TRBV5-1; no clear D. Trimming left V 1 base short and J 0 bases short, with 14 bases between. Germline V gene sequence: CDR1 SGHRS, CDR2 YFSETQ. The CDR3 consists of 18 residues. CDR3 region: CASSLTTRVSSYNSPLHF. The CDR3 DNA follows: TGCGCCAGCAGCTTGACCACGCGAGTGAGCTCCTATAATTCACCCCTCCACTTT.

This chain joins TRBV4-2 and TRBJ2-3; D is undetermined. From germline, CDR1 is LGHNA and CDR2 YNFKEQ. CDR3 length: 16 residues. V dropped 0 bases and J dropped 2 bases, with 12 bases sitting between them. CDR3 region: CASSQEYGQNTDTQYF. The CDR3 coding sequence is TGTGCCAGCAGCCAAGAGTACGGCCAGAACACAGATACGCAGTATTTT.

The chain uses TRBV4-2 and TRBJ2-2, with D hard to call. Germline V lookup: CDR1 LGHNA, CDR2 YNFKEQ. V was clipped by 4 bases and J by 4 bases, with 16 bases between them. The CDR3 extends over 16 amino acids. CDR3 residues: CASSRKGGEITGELFF. As DNA, the CDR3 is TGTGCCAGCAGCCGCAAAGGTGGAGAGATCACCGGGGAGCTGTTTTTT.

This clonotype was counted a few times. The chain has TRBV20-1 and TRBJ2-7; 9 nucleotides agree with TRBD2. Germline lookup yields CDR1 DFQATT and CDR2 SNEGSKA (reference sequence). The CDR3 has 14 residues. Trimming cost V 7 bases and J 5 bases; bases outside gene matches: 12. CDR3 in DNA: TGCAGTGGTAGCGCGGGACTAGCTGGCGACGAGCAGTACTTC. This encodes CSGSAGLAGDEQYF.